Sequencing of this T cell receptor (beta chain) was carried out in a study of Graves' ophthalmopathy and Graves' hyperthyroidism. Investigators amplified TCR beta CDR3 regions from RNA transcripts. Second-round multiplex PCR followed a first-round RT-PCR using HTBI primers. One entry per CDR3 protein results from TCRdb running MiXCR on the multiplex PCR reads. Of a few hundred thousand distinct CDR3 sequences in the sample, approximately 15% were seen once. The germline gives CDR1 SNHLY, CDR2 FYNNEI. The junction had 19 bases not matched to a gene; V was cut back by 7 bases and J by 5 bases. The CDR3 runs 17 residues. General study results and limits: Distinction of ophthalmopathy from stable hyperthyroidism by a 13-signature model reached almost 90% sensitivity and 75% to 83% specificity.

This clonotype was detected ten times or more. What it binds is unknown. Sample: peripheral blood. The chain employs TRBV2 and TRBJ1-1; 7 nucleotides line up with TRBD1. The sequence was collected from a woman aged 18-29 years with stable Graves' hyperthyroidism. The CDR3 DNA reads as TGTGCCAGCAAACACCACTTAGTATCAACAGGGGATACTGAAGCTTTCTTT. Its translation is CASKHHLVSTGDTEAFF.